Each of the 32 T cell receptor beta chains below was sequenced from the same sample in a study of blood T cell repertoires in COVID-19. TCRdb's copy holds only in-frame clones and misses some; the assay was immunoSEQ multiplex PCR. The sample shows 63,000 or so clones, more than 70% of them seen only once. Sequences were obtained from peripheral blood. Receptors were obtained from a human donor in a cohort sampled during active COVID-19.

The V gene is TRBV2, the J gene TRBJ2-1; D is perhaps TRBD2 (5 bases). With 3 bases removed from V and 2 bases from J, the gap between germline ends came to 8 bases. Looked up from germline, CDR1 is SNHLY and CDR2 is FYNNEI. The CDR3 length is 14 residues. In DNA form, the CDR3 reads TGTGCCAGCAGTGACGGGCGGGCCTACAATGAGCAGTTCTTC. Protein sequence: CASSDGRAYNEQFF.

J is TRBJ1-4 and V is TRBV7-9; 7 nucleotides match TRBD1. This CDR3 contains 14 residues. Germline values: CDR1 SEHNR, CDR2 FQNEAQ (reference sequence). V shed 0 bases and J 7 bases; nucleotides not matched to a gene: 2. This CDR3 reads CASSLAQGGEKLFF. CDR3 nucleotide sequence: TGTGCCAGCAGCTTAGCGCAGGGGGGTGAAAAACTGTTTTTT.

The J gene is TRBJ1-2, the V gene TRBV7-3, with a weak D call TRBD1 (6 bases). The germline V gene encodes CDR1 SGHTA and CDR2 FQGTGA. The CDR3 has 16 amino acids. The V and J ends lost 1 base and 7 bases respectively, with 19 bases between them. CDR3 bases: TGTGCCAGCAGCTTAAATGGGGGGGCGCCGGTCGGTGGCTACACCTTC. Protein: CASSLNGGAPVGGYTF.

A single count supports this clone. The chain carries TRBV3-1 (or the pseudogene TRBV3-2) and TRBJ2-3; possibly TRBD2 for D (6 bases). V lost 3 bases and J 0 bases, leaving 19 bases between the germline ends. Germline CDR1 and CDR2: LGHDT and YNNKEL (reference sequence). The length of the CDR3 is 18 residues. CDR3 bases: TGTGCCAGCAGCCAGGGGTGGCAGGGAGGTTATAGCACAGATACGCAGTATTTT. Translation: CASSQGWQGGYSTDTQYF.

The chain is built from TRBV9 and TRBJ2-5, with a weak D call TRBD1 (6 bases). The ends were cut back, 0 bases at V and 1 base at J, with 13 bases in the middle. The CDR3 loop spans 16 amino acids. Per germline, CDR1 SGDLS and CDR2 YYNGEE. In DNA form, the CDR3 reads TGTGCCAGCAGCGTAGTGGGGGCTGGGGGCCAAGAGACCCAGTACTTC. This sequence encodes CASSVVGAGGQETQYF. The variable domain in full, completed from reference TRBV9 and TRBJ2-5, reads DSGVTQTPKHLITATGQRVTLRCSPRSGDLSVYWYQQSLDQGLQFLIQYYNGEERAKGNILERFSAQQFPDLHSELNLSSLELGDSALYFCASSVVGAGGQETQYFGPGTRLLVL.

The gene calls are TRBV4-1 and TRBJ2-7, with a tentative D call TRBD1 (6 bases). Looked up from germline, CDR1 is MGHRA and CDR2 is YSYEKL. The V end was cut by 8 bases, the J end by 0 bases, with 26 bases between. The CDR3 is 18 residues long. The chain's CDR3 is CASFHRAGPGHNSYEQYV. The CDR3, as DNA: TGCGCCAGCTTCCACAGGGCAGGCCCGGGACATAACTCCTACGAGCAGTACGTC.

The chain joins TRBV6-6 to TRBJ1-2; TRBD1 aligns across 8 bases. J gave up 8 bases and V 2 bases, and 7 bases lay outside the gene matches. The CDR3 has 14 residues. The germline gives CDR1 MNHNY, CDR2 SVGAGI (reference sequence). The CDR3 sequence is CASSYGQGAEGYTF. CDR3 coding DNA: TGTGCCAGCAGTTACGGGCAGGGGGCTGAGGGCTACACCTTC.

J is TRBJ2-1 and V is TRBV6-6; a possible D gene is TRBD2 (6 bases). V was clipped by 6 bases and J by 9 bases, with 15 bases between them. The CDR3 has 13 amino acids. CDR1 MNHNY and CDR2 SVGAGI come from the germline V gene (reference sequence). The CDR3 DNA follows: TGTGCCAGCAGGCGACTAGTGAACGGTGAGCAGTTCTTC. It translates to CASRRLVNGEQFF.

The chain is built from TRBV7-6 and TRBJ2-2, with D tentatively TRBD2 (7 bases). Trimming left V 6 bases short and J 6 bases short, with 20 bases between. Germline CDR1 and CDR2: SGHVS and FNYEAQ. CDR3 length equals 16 residues. This chain's CDR3 is CASSPGGGGRAGELFF. The CDR3 region has the DNA TGTGCCAGCAGTCCCGGGGGCGGCGGGAGAGCCGGGGAGCTGTTTTTT.

The V gene is TRBV2, the J gene TRBJ2-5; D is undetermined. With 4 bases removed from V and 7 bases from J, the gap between germline ends came to 16 bases. CDR1 and CDR2 (germline): SNHLY, FYNNEI. The CDR3 length is 14 residues. DNA of the CDR3: TGTGCCAGCAGTGCGGGTCTTGACGTAAGGACCCAGTACTTC. It encodes CASSAGLDVRTQYF.

The chain joins TRBV24-1 to TRBJ2-5; TRBD1 agrees at 7 bases. With V trimmed by 3 bases and J by 5 bases, 17 bases remained unmatched. The germline V gene encodes CDR1 KGHDR and CDR2 SFDVKD. CDR3 size: 18 residues. The DNA for the CDR3 is TGTGCCACCAGTGATCCGACGCCCCCCAGACAGGGTGAGGAGACCCAGTACTTC. Protein: CATSDPTPPRQGEETQYF.

The chain joins TRBV6-6 to TRBJ2-7, with D perhaps TRBD2 (5 bases). CDR3 length: 14 residues. The V end lost 2 bases, the J end lost 3 bases, and 11 bases lay between the germline ends. Per the germline V gene, CDR1 is MNHNY and CDR2 is SVGAGI (reference sequence). CDR3 nucleotides: TGTGCCAGCAGTTACGAACTAGGACGCTACGAGCAGTACTTC. This translates into CASSYELGRYEQYF.

The chain is built from TRBV5-1 and TRBJ1-2; the match to TRBD1 covers 12 bases. Germline CDR1 and CDR2: SGHRS and YFSETQ. The CDR3 has 16 residues. V was pared by 0 bases and J by 8 bases, with 8 bases of the junction left unmatched. For the CDR3, the DNA is TGCGCCAGCAGCTTGGAGGGGACAGGGGGCGCCGGGGGCTACACCTTC. This translates into CASSLEGTGGAGGYTF.

V is TRBV5-8 and J is TRBJ1-6, with a possible D match to TRBD1 (5 bases). V lost 2 bases to trimming and J lost 7 bases, with 10 bases between them. The CDR3 contains 14 residues. Germline V gene lookup returns CDR1 SGHTS and CDR2 YDEGEE. In DNA, the CDR3 is TGTGCCAGCAGCTTTGGCGGGGGGAATTCACCCCTCCACTTT. Protein product: CASSFGGGNSPLHF.

The rearrangement links TRBV5-1 to TRBJ2-7, with 9 positions matching TRBD2. CDR1 SGHRS and CDR2 YFSETQ come from the germline V gene. V lost 4 bases and J lost 3; bases outside the gene matches: 5. The CDR3 runs 14 residues. The chain's CDR3 is CASSPRTSDYEQYF. The CDR3 DNA is TGCGCCAGCAGCCCCCGGACTAGCGACTACGAGCAGTACTTC.

The chain couples TRBV18 to TRBJ2-7; TRBD1 might be the D (5 bases). CDR3 length: 13 amino acids. V shed 6 bases and J shed 6 bases, with 15 bases lying between them. CDR1 and CDR2 (germline): KGHSH, LQKENI. The CDR3 loop is CASSPQGSGEQYF. The CDR3, as DNA: TGTGCCAGCTCCCCCCAGGGTTCTGGCGAGCAGTACTTC.

Worth noting for this clone: At the DNA level, this CDR3 is encoded by other sequences in the same sample as well. CDR3 loop: CASSLTSGPYNEQFF. As DNA, the CDR3 is TGTGCCAGCAGCTTAACTAGCGGGCCCTACAATGAGCAGTTCTTC. The chain couples TRBV11-2 to TRBJ2-1, with 9 nucleotides matching TRBD2. Trimming at V came to 2 bases and at J to 2 bases, leaving 1 base not matched to a gene. The CDR3 covers 15 residues. Germline lookup yields CDR1 SGHAT and CDR2 FQNNGV.

Written as DNA, the CDR3 is TGTGCCAGTAGACCACTAGCGGGGGCCACAGATACGCAGTATTTT. The encoded protein is CASRPLAGATDTQYF. The J gene is TRBJ2-3, the V gene TRBV19; TRBD2 agrees at 11 bases. Germline-derived CDR1 and CDR2 are LNHDA and SQIVND (reference sequence). Trimming removed 6 bases from V and 2 bases from J; junction bases left unmatched: 4. The CDR3 spans 15 residues.

The chain couples TRBV5-1 to TRBJ2-2; D possibly corresponds to TRBD1 (6 bases). The V gene's germline CDR1 is SGHRS and CDR2 YFSETQ. The CDR3 totals 16 residues. Trimming left V 4 bases short and J 3 bases short, with 16 bases between. The DNA for the CDR3 is TGCGCCAGCAGCCTTCCACAGGGCCAAGACACCGGGGAGCTGTTTTTT. This sequence encodes CASSLPQGQDTGELFF.

The V gene is TRBV28, the J gene TRBJ2-7, with D possibly matching TRBD1 (5 bases). The ends were cut back, 5 bases at V and 4 bases at J, with 12 bases in the middle. The CDR3 totals 13 residues. Per the germline V gene, CDR1 is MDHEN and CDR2 is SYDVKM. This CDR3 is CASSLPDSYEQYF. The CDR3, as DNA: TGTGCCAGCAGTCTCCCCGACAGTTACGAGCAGTACTTC.

V and J are TRBV30 and TRBJ2-2; D is perhaps TRBD1 (5 bases). Trimming removed 0 bases at V and 8 bases at J, with 10 bases between. The CDR3 consists of 13 residues. Germline lookup yields CDR1 GTSNPN and CDR2 SVGIG (reference sequence). The CDR3 loop is CAWSVGASGELFF. The CDR3 nucleotides are TGTGCCTGGAGTGTAGGGGCTTCTGGGGAGCTGTTTTTT.

The chain combines TRBV18 with TRBJ1-4; 9 bases line up with TRBD1. CDR1 and CDR2 (germline): KGHSH, LQKENI. The CDR3 spans 16 residues. With 3 bases clipped from V and 8 bases from J, the junction kept 10 bases outside the gene matches. The CDR3 region has the DNA TGTGCCAGCTCACCTACCCCGGACAGGGGAGGCGAAAAACTGTTTTTT. It translates to CASSPTPDRGGEKLFF. Combining the CDR3 with reference TRBV18 and TRBJ1-4 gives the whole variable domain NAGVMQNPRHLVRRRGQEARLRCSPMKGHSHVYWYRQLPEEGLKFMVYLQKENIIDESGMPKERFSAEFPKEGPSILRIQQVVRGDSAAYFCASSPTPDRGGEKLFFGSGTQLSVL.

The chain combines TRBV5-1 with TRBJ2-7, with 7 bases matching TRBD1. V dropped 3 bases and J dropped 6; count of bases not matched to a gene: 6. CDR1 is SGHRS and CDR2 is YFSETQ in the germline V gene. This CDR3 has 13 residues. The CDR3 spells CASSSGQRGEQYF. CDR3 sequence (DNA): TGCGCCAGCAGCTCGGGACAGCGCGGCGAGCAGTACTTC.

CDR3 loop: CASSRAGGRQPQHF. The CDR3 nucleotides are TGTGCCAGTAGTAGGGCAGGGGGTCGTCAGCCCCAGCATTTT. The J gene is TRBJ1-5, the V gene TRBV19; 7 bases match TRBD1. The CDR3 is 14 residues long. Germline V gives CDR1 LNHDA, CDR2 SQIVND (reference sequence). J lost 6 bases, V lost 4 bases, and 6 bases had no gene match. The whole variable domain, remainder taken from reference TRBV19 and TRBJ1-5, is DGGITQSPKYLFRKEGQNVTLSCEQNLNHDAMYWYRQDPGQGLRLIYYSQIVNDFQKGDIAEGYSVSREKKESFPLTVTSAQKNPTAFYLCASSRAGGRQPQHFGDGTRLSIL.

The rearrangement links TRBV7-8 to TRBJ1-5; 11 nucleotides match TRBD1. Germline V gives CDR1 SGHVS, CDR2 FQNEAQ. The CDR3 contains 15 residues. J lost 5 bases, V lost 5 bases, and 5 bases had no gene match. CDR3 DNA sequence: TGTGCCAGCAGCGTTAGGGGACAGGGGGATCAGCCCCAGCATTTT. Amino acids: CASSVRGQGDQPQHF.

V and J are TRBV2 and TRBJ2-6; D might be TRBD1 (6 bases). Germline CDR1 reads SNHLY; CDR2 reads FYNNEI. The CDR3 spans 16 residues. V was trimmed by 5 bases and J by 0 bases, leaving 11 bases between them. CDR3 region: CASSSGTFSGANVLTF. The CDR3 nucleotides are TGTGCCAGCAGTTCCGGGACATTCTCTGGGGCCAACGTCCTGACTTTC.

The J gene is TRBJ1-2, the V gene TRBV15; D unclear. Per germline, CDR1 LNHNV and CDR2 YYDKDF (reference sequence). The CDR3 consists of 15 residues. V lost 3 bases and J 0 bases, leaving 11 bases between the germline ends. The CDR3 DNA follows: TGTGCCACCAGCAGGGAAGGTCTAGCTAACTATGGCTACACCTTC. Protein: CATSREGLANYGYTF.

The rearrangement joins TRBV2 to TRBJ2-7; TRBD1 agrees at 10 bases. Germline V lookup: CDR1 SNHLY, CDR2 FYNNEI. CDR3 size: 14 residues. The V and J ends lost 3 bases and 7 bases, in that order; junction bases with no gene match: 6. The CDR3 nucleotides read TGTGCCAGCAGTGAGGGACAGGGGCTGGGAGAGCAGTACTTC. Translating gives CASSEGQGLGEQYF.

This clone was seen once. This chain joins TRBV23-1 and TRBJ2-1; 7 bases fit TRBD1. TRBV23-1 is given ORF status, its function remaining uncertain. V was clipped by 4 bases and J by 4 bases; unmatched bases: 10. The CDR3 has 16 amino acids. CDR3 in amino acids: CASSPPRDSLYNEQFF. The CDR3 DNA sequence: TGCGCCAGCAGTCCACCCAGGGACAGCCTATACAATGAGCAGTTCTTC.

The chain is built from TRBV28 and TRBJ2-7, with D maybe TRBD2 (5 bases). Germline CDR1 is MDHEN and CDR2 is SYDVKM. V dropped 3 bases and J dropped 6 bases, with 15 bases sitting between them. The CDR3 runs to 14 residues. CDR3 nucleotides: TGTGCCAGCAGTTTCATCATCGAGGGATCCGAGCAGTACTTC. This translates into CASSFIIEGSEQYF.

This clone was detected many times. The V call is TRBV5-6, the J call TRBJ2-7; 7 bases map to TRBD1. CDR1 SGHDT and CDR2 YYEEEE come from the germline V gene. CDR3 length: 14 amino acids. Trimming took 3 bases from V and 3 from J; bases not matched to a gene: 6. This CDR3 is CASSWGTAHYEQYV. The CDR3 DNA sequence: TGTGCCAGCAGCTGGGGGACAGCACACTACGAGCAGTACGTC.

The chain combines TRBV19 with TRBJ2-2; 9 bases are shared with TRBD1. CDR1 and CDR2 from the germline V gene are LNHDA and SQIVND (reference sequence). The CDR3 sequence is 15 residues long. V trimming: 6 bases; J trimming: 1 base; junction bases outside the gene matches: 3. CDR3 coding DNA: TGTGCCAGTAGACAGGGGGCGGGGAACACCGGGGAGCTGTTTTTT. Protein product: CASRQGAGNTGELFF. Full variable domain (outside the CDR3, taken from reference TRBV19 and TRBJ2-2): DGGITQSPKYLFRKEGQNVTLSCEQNLNHDAMYWYRQDPGQGLRLIYYSQIVNDFQKGDIAEGYSVSREKKESFPLTVTSAQKNPTAFYLCASRQGAGNTGELFFGEGSRLTVL.